The 31 T cell receptor beta chains in this list originate from one sample, sequenced in a study of blood T cell repertoires in COVID-19. TCRdb's copy holds only in-frame clones and misses some; the assay was immunoSEQ multiplex PCR. Of 490,000 or so clones in the sample, approximately 86% were seen once. Sequencing was performed on PBMCs or T cells enriched from blood (not recorded which). The receptors shown here come from a woman aged 55 to 70 who had recovered from COVID-19.

The chain links TRBV5-1 to TRBJ2-1; D uncertain. Trimming shortened V by 0 bases and J by 10 bases, and 5 bases separated the two germline ends. CDR1 SGHRS and CDR2 YFSETQ come from the germline V gene. This CDR3 has 11 amino acids. The CDR3 DNA reads TGCGCCAGCAGCTTGGCCGGGGAGCAGTTCTTC. Translation gives CASSLAGEQFF.

This chain links TRBV27 with TRBJ1-1; 9 bases line up with TRBD1. CDR1 is MNHEY and CDR2 is SMNVEV in the germline V gene (reference sequence). J was trimmed by 4 bases and V by 6 bases; bases with no gene match: 9. The CDR3 runs to 15 residues. The CDR3 nucleotides read TGTGCCAGCAGGACAGCGGGGGACAGGGTCACTGAAGCTTTCTTT. It specifies CASRTAGDRVTEAFF.

The chain carries TRBV4-1 and TRBJ2-2; 11 bases are a match to TRBD2. Trimming took 3 bases from V and 10 from J; bases not matched to a gene: 10. Germline CDR1 is MGHRA and CDR2 is YSYEKL. The length of the CDR3 is 16 residues. CDR3 coding DNA: TGCGCCAGCAGCCACCTCACTAGCGGGGGCCTCAAGGAGCTGTTTTTT. It codes for CASSHLTSGGLKELFF.

The chain carries TRBV9 and TRBJ1-4; TRBD1 might be the D (5 bases). This CDR3 region has 17 residues. The V and J ends lost 0 bases and 0 bases respectively, with 12 bases between them. Germline CDR1 and CDR2: SGDLS and YYNGEE. The CDR3 DNA reads as TGTGCCAGCAGCGTAGCTGGCGGGGGAACAACTAATGAAAAACTGTTTTTT. Residues: CASSVAGGGTTNEKLFF.

The chain joins TRBV18 to TRBJ1-1, with D hard to call. CDR3 length equals 12 residues. Trimming shortened V by 6 bases and J by 1 base, and 6 bases separated the two germline ends. CDR1 is KGHSH, CDR2 LQKENI, per germline. CDR3 residues: CASSYGNTEAFF. In DNA form, the CDR3 reads TGTGCCAGCTCGTACGGGAACACTGAAGCTTTCTTT.

The genes are TRBV6-1 and TRBJ1-5, with 7 bases identical to TRBD1. The trim removed 2 bases at V and 5 bases at J, leaving 3 bases unmatched. The CDR3 extends over 14 amino acids. Germline CDR1 is MNHNS and CDR2 is SASEGT. CDR3 region: CASSERGQDQPQHF. CDR3 nucleotides: TGTGCCAGCAGTGAAAGGGGGCAGGATCAGCCCCAGCATTTT.

The chain couples TRBV2 to TRBJ1-5, with 10 bases matching TRBD1. Germline CDR1 and CDR2: SNHLY and FYNNEI. This CDR3 has 15 amino acids. J lost 7 bases, V lost 6 bases, and 9 bases had no gene match. The CDR3 sequence is CASSRTGGLGQPQHF. The CDR3 DNA sequence: TGTGCCAGCAGCCGGACAGGGGGGCTAGGGCAGCCCCAGCATTTT. Combining the CDR3 with reference TRBV2 and TRBJ1-5 gives the whole variable domain EPEVTQTPSHQVTQMGQEVILRCVPISNHLYFYWYRQILGQKVEFLVSFYNNEISEKSEIFDDQFSVERPDGSNFTLKIRSTKLEDSAMYFCASSRTGGLGQPQHFGDGTRLSIL.

This CDR3 reads CASSQGDRDSNQPQHF. CDR3 bases: TGTGCCAGCAGCCAAGGAGACAGAGATAGCAATCAGCCCCAGCATTTT. This chain joins TRBV4-2 and TRBJ1-5, with a tentative D call TRBD1 (5 bases). Germline V gives CDR1 LGHNA, CDR2 YNFKEQ. Trimming pared 1 base from V and 0 bases from J, leaving 10 bases between. The CDR3 runs 16 residues.

The chain links TRBV19 to TRBJ2-3, with D unresolved. The CDR3 totals 12 residues. Trimming cost V 3 bases and J 10 bases, with 11 bases left between them. CDR1 is LNHDA, CDR2 SQIVND, per germline (reference sequence). The CDR3 region is CASSIGGVAQYF. In DNA, the CDR3 is TGTGCCAGTAGTATCGGTGGTGTGGCGCAGTATTTT.

The chain employs TRBV28 and TRBJ2-3, with D perhaps matching TRBD2 (5 bases). V was clipped by 3 bases and J by 2 bases, with 12 bases between them. The germline V gene has CDR1 MDHEN and CDR2 SYDVKM. The CDR3 contains 15 residues. CDR3 in amino acids: CASSFPARVTDTQYF. As DNA, the CDR3 is TGTGCCAGCAGTTTTCCGGCGAGGGTCACAGATACGCAGTATTTT. Filled out from reference TRBV28 and TRBJ2-3, the complete variable domain reads DVKVTQSSRYLVKRTGEKVFLECVQDMDHENMFWYRQDPGLGLRLIYFSYDVKMKEKGDIPEGYSVSREKKERFSLILESASTNQTSMYLCASSFPARVTDTQYFGPGTRLTVL.

The genes are TRBV6-4 and TRBJ1-6, with D possibly TRBD1 on 5 matching bases. The germline V gene has CDR1 MRHNA and CDR2 SNTAGT. The CDR3 totals 15 residues. This CDR3 is CDDGGYYSYNSPLHF. The CDR3 DNA is TGTGATGACGGGGGATACTACTCCTATAATTCACCCCTCCACTTT.

The V gene is TRBV5-1, the J gene TRBJ2-2; tentative D call: TRBD2 (5 bases). There are 15 residues in the CDR3. Deletions cut 3 bases from V and 6 bases from J, with 15 bases between. Germline V gives CDR1 SGHRS, CDR2 YFSETQ. The CDR3: CASSSPEDLSGELFF. The CDR3 DNA reads TGCGCCAGCAGCTCCCCGGAGGATTTGTCCGGGGAGCTGTTTTTT.

The chain couples TRBV5-1 to TRBJ2-3; TRBD1 is a possible D gene (6 bases). This CDR3 region has 15 residues. Germline CDR1 and CDR2: SGHRS and YFSETQ. Trimming pared 0 bases from V and 0 bases from J, leaving 8 bases between. Here the CDR3 DNA reads TGCGCCAGCAGCTTGGTGGACAGTAGCACAGATACGCAGTATTTT. It specifies CASSLVDSSTDTQYF.

The rearrangement joins TRBV2 to TRBJ2-2; 8 nucleotides agree with TRBD1. The germline V gene encodes CDR1 SNHLY and CDR2 FYNNEI. Trimming took 10 bases from V and 4 from J; bases not matched to a gene: 8. CDR3 length equals 14 residues. The CDR3 region has the DNA TGTGCCAACGTGGACAGGGCAGGCACCGGGGAGCTGTTTTTT. It translates to CANVDRAGTGELFF.

This chain uses TRBV19 with TRBJ2-1; D uncertain. Germline V gene sequence: CDR1 LNHDA, CDR2 SQIVND (reference sequence). V was pared by 5 bases and J by 0 bases, with 17 bases between. The CDR3 is 17 amino acids. CDR3 bases: TGTGCCAGTAGTCCCCTATTGCGCAGGAACTCCTACAATGAGCAGTTCTTC. This translates into CASSPLLRRNSYNEQFF.

V and J are TRBV28 and TRBJ1-4, with 8 bases identical to TRBD1. J was trimmed by 4 bases and V by 5 bases; bases with no gene match: 15. Germline V gene lookup returns CDR1 MDHEN and CDR2 SYDVKM. CDR3 length: 18 residues. CDR3 sequence: CASSPRTGFEVLNEKLFF. The DNA for the CDR3 is TGTGCCAGCAGTCCACGGACAGGGTTTGAGGTACTTAATGAAAAACTGTTTTTT.

The rearrangement joins TRBV19 to TRBJ1-3, with 9 bases fitting TRBD1. The CDR3 totals 17 residues. The junction had 12 bases not matched to a gene; V was cut back by 9 bases and J by 0 bases. From germline, CDR1 is LNHDA and CDR2 SQIVND (reference sequence). The CDR3, as DNA: TGTGCCAGCAAGCTCGGGACAGGGACCCACTCTGGAAACACCATATATTTT. This sequence encodes CASKLGTGTHSGNTIYF.

The chain carries TRBV5-1 and TRBJ2-2; no clear D gene. Germline CDR1 is SGHRS and CDR2 is YFSETQ. CDR3 length: 16 residues. V gave up 0 bases and J gave up 0 bases, with 9 bases separating them. The CDR3 protein is CASSLAGYTNTGELFF. CDR3 bases: TGCGCCAGCAGCTTGGCCGGGTATACGAACACCGGGGAGCTGTTTTTT.

A few counts support this clone. In nucleotides, the CDR3 is TGCGCCAGCAGCTTGTCGTCAGGGAACTATGGCTACACCTTC. This gives the protein CASSLSSGNYGYTF. The chain has TRBV5-1 and TRBJ1-2, with D perhaps TRBD1 (5 bases). The length of the CDR3 is 14 residues. Germline V lookup: CDR1 SGHRS, CDR2 YFSETQ. The V end was cut by 1 base, the J end by 2 bases, with 9 bases between.

Only one count was recorded for this clone. J is TRBJ2-3 and V is TRBV5-8; 8 bases map to TRBD1. The CDR3 is 15 residues long. Germline assignment: CDR1 SGHTS and CDR2 YDEGEE. V lost 4 bases and J lost 0; bases outside the gene matches: 4. The CDR3 region has the DNA TGTGCCAGCAGCCCCCGACAGGGGAGCACAGATACGCAGTATTTT. It translates to CASSPRQGSTDTQYF.

The chain links TRBV3-1 (or the pseudogene TRBV3-2) to TRBJ2-7, with D maybe TRBD2 (6 bases). This CDR3 has 11 residues. V lost 5 bases and J lost 9, with 11 bases in between. Germline values: CDR1 LGHDT, CDR2 YNNKEL (reference sequence). CDR3 sequence reads: CASSAGRGQYF. The CDR3, as DNA: TGTGCCAGCAGCGCGGGACGGGGGCAGTACTTC.

The chain has TRBV6-5 and TRBJ2-7, with TRBD2 matching over 8 bases. Germline V gives CDR1 MNHEY, CDR2 SVGAGI. The junction had 3 bases not matched to a gene; V was cut back by 8 bases and J by 6 bases. This CDR3 region has 11 residues. This chain's CDR3 is CASSRGGEQYV. DNA for the CDR3: TGTGCCAGCTCCCGGGGGGGCGAGCAGTACGTC.

The chain combines TRBV29-1 with TRBJ2-1; 10 bases are a match to TRBD1. J gave up 5 bases and V 3 bases, and 4 bases lay outside the gene matches. The V gene's germline CDR1 is SQVTM and CDR2 ANQGSEA. The length of the CDR3 is 14 residues. CDR3 in amino acids: CSVEGDRGHNEQFF. CDR3 coding DNA: TGCAGCGTTGAGGGGGACAGGGGTCACAATGAGCAGTTCTTC.

The chain links TRBV6-5 to TRBJ1-5; 9 bases are a match to TRBD1. The CDR3 contains 15 residues. The trim removed 6 bases at V and 8 bases at J, leaving 11 bases unmatched. Germline CDR1 MNHEY, CDR2 SVGAGI. The CDR3 nucleotides are TGTGCCAGCAGAGACCGGGACAGGGTTTTGGAGCCCCAGCATTTT. It specifies CASRDRDRVLEPQHF.

The gene calls are TRBV6-1 and TRBJ2-7; possibly TRBD1 for D (6 bases). Trimming removed 2 bases from V and 2 bases from J, with 13 bases in between. Germline CDR1 reads MNHNS; CDR2 reads SASEGT. The CDR3 contains 15 residues. The CDR3 here is CASSEWGGGPYEQYV. Here the CDR3 DNA reads TGTGCCAGCAGTGAATGGGGTGGGGGCCCCTACGAGCAGTACGTC.

CDR3 coding DNA: TGCGCCAGCAGCTTCCCTACAGGGGCCCTCAATGAAAAACTGTTTTTT. Translating gives CASSFPTGALNEKLFF. The gene calls are TRBV5-1 and TRBJ1-4; 7 bases map to TRBD1. From germline, CDR1 is SGHRS and CDR2 YFSETQ. Losses at the gene ends were 2 bases for V and 5 bases for J; bases not matched to a gene: 9. CDR3 length: 16 residues.

The chain has TRBV4-1 and TRBJ2-5; tentatively, D is TRBD1 (6 bases). Germline lookup yields CDR1 MGHRA and CDR2 YSYEKL. With 5 bases removed from V and 4 bases from J, the gap between germline ends came to 11 bases. CDR3 size: 13 residues. CDR3 protein: CASSDTGRETQYF. The CDR3 DNA follows: TGCGCCAGCAGCGACACAGGGAGAGAGACCCAGTACTTC.

The rearrangement links TRBV5-4 to TRBJ1-1; 8 nucleotides align to TRBD1. The CDR3 consists of 14 residues. Per the germline V gene, CDR1 is SGHNT and CDR2 is YYREEE (reference sequence). Trimming at V came to 2 bases and at J to 4 bases, leaving 4 bases not matched to a gene. CDR3 nucleotide sequence: TGTGCCAGCAGCTTAGGACAGGGAATCACTGAAGCTTTCTTT. It is translated as CASSLGQGITEAFF.

The chain couples TRBV2 to TRBJ1-5; tentative D call: TRBD1 (5 bases). CDR1 SNHLY and CDR2 FYNNEI come from the germline V gene. The length of the CDR3 is 15 residues. Trimming took off 6 bases at V and 3 bases at J, with 15 bases between the two ends. CDR3 sequence (DNA): TGTGCCAGCAGGGCCCAGGGTGGCCTCAATCAGCCCCAGCATTTT. Protein product: CASRAQGGLNQPQHF. Complete variable domain (other parts from reference TRBV2 and TRBJ1-5): EPEVTQTPSHQVTQMGQEVILRCVPISNHLYFYWYRQILGQKVEFLVSFYNNEISEKSEIFDDQFSVERPDGSNFTLKIRSTKLEDSAMYFCASRAQGGLNQPQHFGDGTRLSIL.

V usage is TRBV21-1 and J usage is TRBJ2-3; the D call of TRBD2 is as the table states it, not checked on the DNA. TRBV21-1 is labeled a pseudogene. This CDR3 has 16 residues. CDR3 nucleotide sequence: TGTGCCAGCACCTCTGGGACTAGCGGGTTAACAGATACGCAGTATTTT. As protein: CASTSGTSGLTDTQYF.

This clone was observed a single time. This chain connects TRBV27 to TRBJ1-2; TRBD1 might be the D (6 bases). Germline V CDR1 and CDR2: MNHEY, SMNVEV (reference sequence). V was cut by 8 bases and J by 4 bases, with 17 bases left in between. The CDR3 runs to 14 residues. CDR3 DNA: TGTGCCAGCTCATACCTGAGGGGGGGCTATGGCTACACCTTC. Translation gives CASSYLRGGYGYTF.